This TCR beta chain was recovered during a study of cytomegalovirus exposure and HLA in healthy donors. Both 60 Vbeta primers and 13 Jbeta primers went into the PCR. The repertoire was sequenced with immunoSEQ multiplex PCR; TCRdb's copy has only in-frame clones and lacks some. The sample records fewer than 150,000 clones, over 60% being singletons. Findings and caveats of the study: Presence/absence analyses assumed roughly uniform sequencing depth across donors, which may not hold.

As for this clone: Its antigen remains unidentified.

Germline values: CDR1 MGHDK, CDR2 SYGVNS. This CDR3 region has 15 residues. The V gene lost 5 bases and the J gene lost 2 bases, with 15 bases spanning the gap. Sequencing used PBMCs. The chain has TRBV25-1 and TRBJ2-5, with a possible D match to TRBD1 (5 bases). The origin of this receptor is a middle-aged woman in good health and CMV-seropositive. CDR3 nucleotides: TGTGCCAGCAGTAGAAGGGGCGCCTCGCAAGAGACCCAGTACTTC. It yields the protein CASSRRGASQETQYF.